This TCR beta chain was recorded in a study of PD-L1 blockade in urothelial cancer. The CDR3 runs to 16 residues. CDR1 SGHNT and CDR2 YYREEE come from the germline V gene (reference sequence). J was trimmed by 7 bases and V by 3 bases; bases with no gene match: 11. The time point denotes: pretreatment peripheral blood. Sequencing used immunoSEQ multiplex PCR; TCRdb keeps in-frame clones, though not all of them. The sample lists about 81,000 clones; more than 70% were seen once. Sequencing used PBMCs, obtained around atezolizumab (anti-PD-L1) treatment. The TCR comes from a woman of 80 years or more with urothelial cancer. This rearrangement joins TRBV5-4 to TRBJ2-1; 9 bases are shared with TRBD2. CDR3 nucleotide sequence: TGTGCCAGCAGCTCCCTTGGGGGCGGGAGGGGGAATGAGCAGTTCTTC. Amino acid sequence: CASSSLGGGRGNEQFF. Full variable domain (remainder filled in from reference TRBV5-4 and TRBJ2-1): ETGVTQSPTHLIKTRGQQVTLRCSSQSGHNTVSWYQQALGQGPQFIFQYYREEENGRGNFPPRFSGLQFPNYSSELNVNALELDDSALYLCASSSLGGGRGNEQFFGPGTRLTVL.